The 2 T cell receptor beta chains presented below share a single source sample, sequenced in a study of CXCR3-negative and CXCR3-positive naive CD8 T cells. UMI-labeled TRB cDNA libraries were prepared by 5' RACE. TCRdb reanalyzed the 5' RACE reads and collapses them to one entry per CDR3 protein, without DNA. Recorded for this sample: under 85,000 distinct CDR3 sequences. Sequenced material: naive CXCR3- CD8+ T cells from blood. As for subset: CD45RO-CCR7+CD27+CD95- naive CD8+ T cells lacking CXCR3 (TNR3-). The receptors shown here come from a human donor in good health. Some clones in this sample may be carry-over from other donors' samples.

This chain connects TRBV24-1 to TRBJ2-7; TCRdb reports TRBD1, a call that lacks DNA to check it against. CDR3 length: 12 residues. Germline-derived CDR1 and CDR2 are KGHDR and SFDVKD. The CDR3 here is CATSDSGTGQYF.

The chain employs TRBV13 and TRBJ1-1. CDR1 is PRHDT, CDR2 FYEKMQ, per germline (reference sequence). The CDR3 sequence is 14 residues long. The CDR3 loop reads CASSGGWANTEAFF.